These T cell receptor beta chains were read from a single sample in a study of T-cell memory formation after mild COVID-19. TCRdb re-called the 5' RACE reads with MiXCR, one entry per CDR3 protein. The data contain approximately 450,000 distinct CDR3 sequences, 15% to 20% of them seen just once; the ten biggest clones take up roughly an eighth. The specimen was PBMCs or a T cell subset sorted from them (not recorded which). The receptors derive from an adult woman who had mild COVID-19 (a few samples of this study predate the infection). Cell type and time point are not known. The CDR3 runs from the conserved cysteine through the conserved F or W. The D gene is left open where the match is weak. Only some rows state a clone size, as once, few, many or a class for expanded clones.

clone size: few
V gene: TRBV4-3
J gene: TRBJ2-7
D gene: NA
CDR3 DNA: TGCGCCAGCAGCCAAGATACAAGCACTAGTCCCTACGAGCAGTACTTC
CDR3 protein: CASSQDTSTSPYEQYF

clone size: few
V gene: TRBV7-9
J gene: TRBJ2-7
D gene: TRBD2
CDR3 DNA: TGTGCCAGCAGCTTCGGAGGGGCGGGAGTGGAAGACGAGCAGTACTTC
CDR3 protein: CASSFGGAGVEDEQYF

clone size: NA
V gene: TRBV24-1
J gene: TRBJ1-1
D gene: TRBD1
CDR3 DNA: TGTGCCACCAGTGAGGGGACAGGGGGCGCGATGGCTGAAGCTTTCTTT
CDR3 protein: CATSEGTGGAMAEAFF

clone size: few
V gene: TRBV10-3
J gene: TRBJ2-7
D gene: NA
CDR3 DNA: TGTGCCATCAGTGAGTCTCGGACAACTTCCTACGAGCAGTACTTC
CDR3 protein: CAISESRTTSYEQYF

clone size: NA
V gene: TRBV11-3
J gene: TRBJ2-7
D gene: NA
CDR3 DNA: TGTGCCAGCAGCCGTGCAGGGGCTAGTCCTACCTACGAGCAGTACTTC
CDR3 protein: CASSRAGASPTYEQYF

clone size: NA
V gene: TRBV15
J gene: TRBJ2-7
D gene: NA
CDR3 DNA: TGTGCCACCAGCCCCCCACGGCCGGCTTCCTACGAGCAGTACTTC
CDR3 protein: CATSPPRPASYEQYF

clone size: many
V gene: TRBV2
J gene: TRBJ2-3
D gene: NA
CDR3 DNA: TGTGCCAGCAGTGTGGAGGGCACAGATACGCAGTATTTT
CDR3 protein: CASSVEGTDTQYF

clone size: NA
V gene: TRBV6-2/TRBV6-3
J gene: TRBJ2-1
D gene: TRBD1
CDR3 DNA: TGTGCCAGCAGCCCCGGGACAGGGGGAAACAATGAGCAGTTCTTC
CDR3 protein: CASSPGTGGNNEQFF

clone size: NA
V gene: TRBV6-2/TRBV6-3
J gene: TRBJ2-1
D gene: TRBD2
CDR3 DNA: TGTGCCAGCAGTCAATCAGCGGGAGTTACTGCAAATGAGCAGTTCTTC
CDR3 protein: CASSQSAGVTANEQFF

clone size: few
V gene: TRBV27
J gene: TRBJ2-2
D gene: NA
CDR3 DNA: TGTGCCAGCAGTACTAACATCTTCGGGGAGCTGTTTTTT
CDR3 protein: CASSTNIFGELFF

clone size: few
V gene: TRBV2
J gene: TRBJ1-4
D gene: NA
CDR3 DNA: TGTGCCAGCAGTGAAAGCAGGGTTGGAGAAAAACTGTTTTTT
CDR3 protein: CASSESRVGEKLFF

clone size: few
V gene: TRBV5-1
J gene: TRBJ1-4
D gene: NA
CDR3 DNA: TGCGCCAGCAGCTTGGGACAGGACAAGACCTATGAAAAACTGTTTTTT
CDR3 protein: CASSLGQDKTYEKLFF

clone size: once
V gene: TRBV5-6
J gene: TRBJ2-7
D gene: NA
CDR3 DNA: TGTGCCAGCAGCCAACAGGCCTACGGGCAGTACTTC
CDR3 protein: CASSQQAYGQYF

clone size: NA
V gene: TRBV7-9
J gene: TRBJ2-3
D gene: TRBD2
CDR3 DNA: TGTGCCAGCAGCGGGACTAGCGGGAGCGCAGATACGCAGTATTTT
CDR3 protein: CASSGTSGSADTQYF

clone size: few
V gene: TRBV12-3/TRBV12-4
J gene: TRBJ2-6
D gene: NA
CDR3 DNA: TGTGCCAGCAGTTTTTTCTCCAACGTCCTGACTTTC
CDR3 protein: CASSFFSNVLTF

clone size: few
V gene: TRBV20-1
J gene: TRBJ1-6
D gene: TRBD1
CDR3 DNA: TGCAGTGAGCGCAGGGGGAGCTCCTATAATTCACCCCTCCACTTT
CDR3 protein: CSERRGSSYNSPLHF

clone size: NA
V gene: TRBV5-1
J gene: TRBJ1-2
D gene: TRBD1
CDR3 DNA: TGCGCCAGCAGCCCAATACCGGACAGGGGAAATGGCTACACCTTC
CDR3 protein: CASSPIPDRGNGYTF

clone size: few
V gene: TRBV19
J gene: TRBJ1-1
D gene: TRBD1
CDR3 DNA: TGTGCCAGTAGTATAAGTGGGACAGGGGACGAAGCTTTCTTT
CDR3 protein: CASSISGTGDEAFF

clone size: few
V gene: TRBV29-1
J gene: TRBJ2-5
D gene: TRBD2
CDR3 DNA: TGCAGCGTGGGGACTAGCGGGGGGATGGAGACCCAGTACTTC
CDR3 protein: CSVGTSGGMETQYF

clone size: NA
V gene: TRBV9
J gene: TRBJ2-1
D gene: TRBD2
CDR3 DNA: TGTGCCAGCAGCGTCCCAGCGGGGGGCTCCTACAATGAGCAGTTCTTC
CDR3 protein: CASSVPAGGSYNEQFF

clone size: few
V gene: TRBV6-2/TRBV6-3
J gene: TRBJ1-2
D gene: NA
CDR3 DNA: TGTGCCAGCAGTCCTGGGCGTCGGGTTATCTATGGCTACACCTTC
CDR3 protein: CASSPGRRVIYGYTF

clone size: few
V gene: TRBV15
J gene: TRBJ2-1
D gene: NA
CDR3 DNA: TGTGCCACCAGCAGTTTAGGGGAGCAGTTCTTC
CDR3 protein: CATSSLGEQFF

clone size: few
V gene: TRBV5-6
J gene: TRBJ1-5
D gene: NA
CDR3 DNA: TGTGCCAGCAGTTACGGGGGTCAGCCCCAGCATTTT
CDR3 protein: CASSYGGQPQHF

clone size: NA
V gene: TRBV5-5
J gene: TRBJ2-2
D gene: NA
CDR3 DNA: TGTGCCAGCAGCCCGAGGGACCTCGGGGGCACCGGGGAGCTGTTTTTT
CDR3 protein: CASSPRDLGGTGELFF

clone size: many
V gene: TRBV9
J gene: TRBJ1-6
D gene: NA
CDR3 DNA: TGTGCCAGCAGCCCCCGTAGTGGGGGGGGCAGGGGAAATTCACCCCTCCACTTT
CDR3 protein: CASSPRSGGGRGNSPLHF

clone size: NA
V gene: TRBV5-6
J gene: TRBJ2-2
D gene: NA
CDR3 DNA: TGTGCCAGCAGCTGGCGCCAGGCCCCTCTCGGGGAGCTGTTTTTT
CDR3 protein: CASSWRQAPLGELFF

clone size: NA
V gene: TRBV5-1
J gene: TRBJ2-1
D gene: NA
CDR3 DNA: TGCGCCAGCAGCTTGGGCGGGACTCAGGGGAATGAGCAGTTCTTC
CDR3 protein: CASSLGGTQGNEQFF

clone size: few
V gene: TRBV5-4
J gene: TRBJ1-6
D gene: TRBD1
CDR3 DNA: TGTGCCAGCAGTCTACAGGGGGTTGGTAGTTCACCCCTCCACTTT
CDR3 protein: CASSLQGVGSSPLHF

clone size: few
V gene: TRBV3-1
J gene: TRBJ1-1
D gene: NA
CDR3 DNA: TGTGCCAGCAGCCAAGCAGGAGTTGAAGCTTTCTTT
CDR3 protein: CASSQAGVEAFF

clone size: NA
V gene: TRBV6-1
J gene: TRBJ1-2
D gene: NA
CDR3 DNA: TGTGCCACAACACCCAGGGAAAACTATGGCTACACCTTC
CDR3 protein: CATTPRENYGYTF

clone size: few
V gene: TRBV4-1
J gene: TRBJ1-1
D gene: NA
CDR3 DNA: TGCGCCAGCAGCCTCCCGACAGGCTCCAACACTGAAGCTTTCTTT
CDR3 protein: CASSLPTGSNTEAFF

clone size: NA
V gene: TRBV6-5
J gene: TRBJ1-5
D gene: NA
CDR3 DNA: TGTGCCAGCAGTTACGGGGGAGGAAGGCCCCAGCATTTT
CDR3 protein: CASSYGGGRPQHF

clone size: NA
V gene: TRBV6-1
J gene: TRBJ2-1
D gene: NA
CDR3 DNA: TGTGCCAGCAGAGAACGGAGTGAGCAGTTCTTC
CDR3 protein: CASRERSEQFF

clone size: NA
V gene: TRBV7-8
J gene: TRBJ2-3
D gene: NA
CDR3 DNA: TGTGCCAGCAGCTTAAAATTGGCCAGGGAACTCACAGATACGCAGTATTTT
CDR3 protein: CASSLKLARELTDTQYF

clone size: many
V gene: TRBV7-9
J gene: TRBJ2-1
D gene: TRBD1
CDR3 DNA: TGTGCCAGCAGCCTAGGGACAGGGCGATACAATGAGCAGTTCTTC
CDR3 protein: CASSLGTGRYNEQFF

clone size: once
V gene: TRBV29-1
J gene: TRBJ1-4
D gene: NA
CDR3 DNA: TGCAGCGTTGTGGTCGGAGGGCCCTATGAAAAACTGTTTTTT
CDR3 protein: CSVVVGGPYEKLFF

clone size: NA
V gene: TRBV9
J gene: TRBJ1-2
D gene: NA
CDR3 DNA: TGTGCCAGCAGCGGCGGGACGGACGGGGGGGGATATGGCTACACCTTC
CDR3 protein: CASSGGTDGGGYGYTF

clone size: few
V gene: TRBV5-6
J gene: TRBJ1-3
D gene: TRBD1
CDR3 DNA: TGTGCCAGCAGCCTGGACAGGGGAAACACCATATATTTT
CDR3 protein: CASSLDRGNTIYF

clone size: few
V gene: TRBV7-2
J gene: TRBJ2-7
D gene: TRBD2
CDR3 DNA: TGTGCCAGCAGCTTAGAGGCGGGAGTCACCTACGAGCAGTACTTC
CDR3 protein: CASSLEAGVTYEQYF

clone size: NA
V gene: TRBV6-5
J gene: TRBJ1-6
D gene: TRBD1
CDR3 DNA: TGTGCCAGCAGTTCAGGGGGCAGCGCCCGTTCACCCCTCCACTTT
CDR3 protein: CASSSGGSARSPLHF

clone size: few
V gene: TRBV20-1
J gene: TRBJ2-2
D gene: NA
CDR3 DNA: TGCAGTGCTAGGCTGGGGAACACCGGGGAGCTGTTTTTT
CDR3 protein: CSARLGNTGELFF

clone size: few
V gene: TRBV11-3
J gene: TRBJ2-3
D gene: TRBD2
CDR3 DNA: TGTGCCAGCAGCTTTAGCGGGAGGGCCGCAGATACGCAGTATTTT
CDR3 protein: CASSFSGRAADTQYF

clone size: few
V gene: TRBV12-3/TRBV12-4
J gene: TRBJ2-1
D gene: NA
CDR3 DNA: TGTGCCAGCAGTTTCGGCGGACCTCTGGGGTTC
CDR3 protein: CASSFGGPLGF

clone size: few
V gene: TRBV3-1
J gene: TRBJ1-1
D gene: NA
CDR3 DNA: TGTGCCAGCAGCCAACCTAACACTGAAGCTTTCTTT
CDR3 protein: CASSQPNTEAFF

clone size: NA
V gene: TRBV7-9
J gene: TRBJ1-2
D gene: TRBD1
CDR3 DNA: TGTGCCAGCAGCTCCGGAGCGTTCAGGGGGCGCATAGACTATGGCTACACCTTC
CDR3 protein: CASSSGAFRGRIDYGYTF

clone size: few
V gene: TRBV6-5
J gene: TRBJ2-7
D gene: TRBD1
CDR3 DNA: TGTGCCAGCAGGGAAGACACAGGGGGCGCCTACGAGCAGTACTTC
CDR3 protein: CASREDTGGAYEQYF

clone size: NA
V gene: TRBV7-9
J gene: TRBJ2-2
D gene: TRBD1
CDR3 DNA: TGTGCCAGCAGCTTAGAGCTGGGACAGGGGGTTCTTCGGGACACCGGGGAGCTGTTTTTT
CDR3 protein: CASSLELGQGVLRDTGELFF

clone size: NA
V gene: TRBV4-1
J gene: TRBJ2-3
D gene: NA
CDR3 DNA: TGCGCCAGCAGCCAAGGACAGATAGATACGCAGTATTTT
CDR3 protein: CASSQGQIDTQYF

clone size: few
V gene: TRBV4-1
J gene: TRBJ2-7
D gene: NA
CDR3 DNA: TGCGCCAGCAGCCAAGTTGGGGCGACGGGGACATCCTACGAGCAGTACTTC
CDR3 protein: CASSQVGATGTSYEQYF